Each of the 31 T cell receptor beta chains below was sequenced from the same sample in a study of shared clonotypes between healthy human individuals. Assay: immunoSEQ multiplex PCR; the TCRdb copy retains only in-frame clones and omits some. Counted here are roughly 1 million clones, about 80% occurring once; the ten biggest clones make up 0.52%. Sample: memory CD4+ T cells from PBMCs. Subset in this sample: CD45RA-negative fraction. The receptors stem from a man aged 18 to 29 in good health. Some clones in this sample may be carry-over from other donors' samples.

This clone was observed once. This chain uses TRBV5-5 with TRBJ2-7; D is possibly TRBD1 (6 bases). Germline V gene sequence: CDR1 SGHKS, CDR2 YYEKEE (reference sequence). There are 13 residues in the CDR3. Trimming cost V 4 bases and J 3 bases, with 11 bases left between them. The CDR3 loop reads CASSPTTGYEQYF. The CDR3 DNA reads as TGTGCCAGCAGCCCGACGACAGGCTACGAGCAGTACTTC.

This chain's CDR3 is CAIHRGGAQYF. DNA for the CDR3: TGTGCCATCCACCGGGGCGGGGCCCAGTACTTC. The genes are TRBV25-1 and TRBJ2-5; a weak D match, TRBD2 (6 bases). CDR3 size: 11 residues. Germline assignment: CDR1 MGHDK and CDR2 SYGVNS. The V end lost 10 bases, the J end lost 9 bases, and 15 bases lay between the germline ends.

The V and J genes are TRBV4-2 and TRBJ2-2; possibly TRBD1 or TRBD2 for D (5 bases each). This CDR3 comprises 15 residues. Trimming shortened V by 1 base and J by 7 bases, and 13 bases separated the two germline ends. CDR1 is LGHNA and CDR2 is YNFKEQ in the germline V gene. CDR3: CASSQGGAGGGELFF. In nucleotides, the CDR3 is TGTGCCAGCAGCCAAGGAGGGGCGGGCGGCGGGGAGCTGTTTTTT.

The rearrangement joins TRBV2 to TRBJ1-2, with D uncertain. The germline V and J ends were trimmed by 4 bases and 4 bases, with 13 bases remaining between them. The CDR3 runs 14 residues. CDR1 and CDR2 (germline): SNHLY, FYNNEI. The CDR3 sequence: CASSVGSVVYGYTF. The DNA of the CDR3 is TGTGCCAGCAGTGTAGGAAGTGTGGTCTATGGCTACACCTTC.

Points on this clone: This sample includes further DNA sequences coding for the same CDR3. The V gene is TRBV7-2, the J gene TRBJ1-2, with TRBD1 matching 8 bases. The CDR3 covers 13 residues. V lost 4 bases to trimming and J lost 4 bases; unmatched junction nucleotides: 2. Looked up from germline, CDR1 is SGHTA and CDR2 is FQGNSA. The CDR3 bases are TGTGCCAGCAGCTCCGACAGGGGCTATGGCTACACCTTC. Its protein is CASSSDRGYGYTF.

Of note for this clone: The sample carries other DNA sequences with the same CDR3. The CDR3 region has the DNA TGTGCCAGCAGCGTAGCAATGAACACTGAAGCTTTCTTT. It translates to CASSVAMNTEAFF. The J gene is TRBJ1-1, the V gene TRBV9; D ambiguous. Trimming pared 0 bases from V and 0 bases from J, leaving 3 bases between. The CDR3 extends over 13 amino acids. The germline CDR1 and CDR2 sequences are SGDLS and YYNGEE. Full variable domain (outside the CDR3, taken from reference TRBV9 and TRBJ1-1): DSGVTQTPKHLITATGQRVTLRCSPRSGDLSVYWYQQSLDQGLQFLIQYYNGEERAKGNILERFSAQQFPDLHSELNLSSLELGDSALYFCASSVAMNTEAFFGQGTRLTVV.

The J gene is TRBJ2-7, the V gene TRBV28; 12 nucleotides match TRBD2. CDR3 size: 17 residues. CDR1 and CDR2 (germline): MDHEN, SYDVKM. The junction had 10 bases not matched to a gene; V was cut back by 3 bases and J by 4 bases. CDR3 protein: CASSFTSGRRRVYEQYF. In DNA, the CDR3 is TGTGCCAGCAGTTTCACTAGCGGGAGGAGGCGGGTTTACGAGCAGTACTTC.

The chain uses TRBV7-3 and TRBJ2-3, with 7 bases matching TRBD2. With 5 bases clipped from V and 6 bases from J, the junction kept 14 bases outside the gene matches. The CDR3 has 16 residues. Germline CDR1 is SGHTA and CDR2 is FQGTGA. Here the CDR3 DNA reads TGTGCCAGCAGCCCGGCCGGGGGAGGGCCCTCGGATACGCAGTATTTT. This gives the protein CASSPAGGGPSDTQYF.

This chain joins TRBV5-1 and TRBJ2-7; 11 bases are a match to TRBD2. V lost 4 bases to trimming and J lost 3 bases; unmatched junction nucleotides: 6. Germline V gene data show CDR1 as SGHRS and CDR2 as YFSETQ. This CDR3 has 15 amino acids. CDR3 protein: CASSGLAGGNYEQYF. CDR3 coding DNA: TGCGCCAGCAGCGGCCTAGCGGGAGGAAACTACGAGCAGTACTTC.

The rearrangement links TRBV5-6 to TRBJ2-2; D call uncertain. CDR3 length: 14 amino acids. Between the trimmed V and J ends, which lost 4 bases and 5 bases, there was a span of 12 bases. Germline values: CDR1 SGHDT, CDR2 YYEEEE. CDR3 bases: TGTGCCAGCAGCCTACGGACCTGGACCGGGGAGCTGTTTTTT. Its protein is CASSLRTWTGELFF.

The chain employs TRBV7-3 and TRBJ2-1; 9 positions match TRBD2. CDR3 size: 14 residues. The germline CDR1 and CDR2 sequences are SGHTA and FQGTGA. V lost 5 bases to trimming and J lost 6 bases; unmatched junction nucleotides: 5. The CDR3 DNA sequence: TGTGCCAGCAGCCCCCGACTAGCGGCCAATGAGCAGTTCTTC. It encodes CASSPRLAANEQFF.

This clone was seen only once. The CDR3 DNA sequence: TGTGCCAGCAGGGTATCGGGTGGGACTTGCAATCAGCCCCAGCATTTT. It translates to CASRVSGGTCNQPQHF. This chain uses TRBV6-4 with TRBJ1-5; possible D gene TRBD1, 5 bases. The germline V and J ends were trimmed by 6 bases and 2 bases, with 17 bases remaining between them. Germline V gives CDR1 MRHNA, CDR2 SNTAGT. This CDR3 has 16 amino acids.

The chain is built from TRBV7-8 and TRBJ1-1; unclear D gene. Trimming took 2 bases from V and 11 from J, leaving 15 bases between them. Germline CDR1 is SGHVS and CDR2 is FQNEAQ. The CDR3 covers 13 residues. CDR3 sequence (DNA): TGTGCCAGCAGCTTAAGCCCCCGCAGGAAGGCTTTCTTT. Its protein product is CASSLSPRRKAFF.

The gene calls are TRBV2 and TRBJ2-7, with 8 positions matching TRBD1. The CDR3 runs to 14 residues. The junction had 9 bases not matched to a gene; V was cut back by 7 bases and J by 4 bases. In germline, CDR1 is SNHLY, CDR2 FYNNEI. Written as DNA, the CDR3 is TGTGCCAGCACCCCGACAGGGGCGTTTTACGAGCAGTACTTC. Amino acids: CASTPTGAFYEQYF.

This chain connects TRBV28 to TRBJ1-1; D unclear. The CDR3 runs 11 residues. V lost 3 bases to trimming and J lost 9 bases, with 8 bases between them. The V gene's germline CDR1 is MDHEN and CDR2 SYDVKM. CDR3 residues: CASSFLDQAFF. As DNA, the CDR3 is TGTGCCAGCAGTTTTCTTGACCAAGCTTTCTTT.

The chain couples TRBV28 to TRBJ2-2; D call uncertain. Germline values: CDR1 MDHEN, CDR2 SYDVKM. The CDR3 runs 12 residues. Trimming cost V 4 bases and J 4 bases, with 4 bases left between them. CDR3 DNA sequence: TGTGCCAGCAGTTGGGGCACCGGGGAGCTGTTTTTT. Translating gives CASSWGTGELFF. Full variable domain (missing parts from reference TRBV28 and TRBJ2-2): DVKVTQSSRYLVKRTGEKVFLECVQDMDHENMFWYRQDPGLGLRLIYFSYDVKMKEKGDIPEGYSVSREKKERFSLILESASTNQTSMYLCASSWGTGELFFGEGSRLTVL.

Note on this clone: This same CDR3 is encoded by further DNA sequences in the sample. The J gene is TRBJ1-2, the V gene TRBV20-1, with 8 positions matching TRBD1. Germline CDR1 DFQATT, CDR2 SNEGSKA (reference sequence). The CDR3 length is 11 residues. The trim removed 6 bases at V and 8 bases at J, leaving 5 bases unmatched. DNA for the CDR3: TGCAGTGCACCGACAGGGGTCGGCTACACCTTC. Its protein product is CSAPTGVGYTF.

This clone occurred once. The V and J genes are TRBV7-9 and TRBJ2-7, with 7 nucleotides matching TRBD2. The junction had 8 bases not matched to a gene; V was cut back by 1 base and J by 2 bases. Germline CDR1 SEHNR, CDR2 FQNEAQ (reference sequence). This CDR3 contains 16 residues. The CDR3 nucleotides read TGTGCCAGCAGCTTAGAAGTATGGGGGAGGGCCTACGAGCAGTACTTC. Residues: CASSLEVWGRAYEQYF.

The chain joins TRBV18 to TRBJ2-5; 12 bases line up with TRBD2. J was trimmed by 8 bases and V by 2 bases; bases with no gene match: 12. The CDR3 is 17 amino acids. The V gene's germline CDR1 is KGHSH and CDR2 LQKENI. The CDR3 DNA follows: TGTGCCAGCTCACCATGGGCCGGACTAGCGGGAATGAATACCCAGTACTTC. Its translation is CASSPWAGLAGMNTQYF.

The sample holds a few counts of this clone. The chain combines TRBV28 with TRBJ2-1; 10 nucleotides align to TRBD2. Germline CDR1 MDHEN, CDR2 SYDVKM. The trim removed 6 bases at V and 8 bases at J, leaving 13 bases unmatched. The CDR3 runs to 16 residues. The CDR3 region is CASRAILAGVRDEQFF. CDR3 DNA sequence: TGTGCCAGCAGAGCCATCCTAGCGGGAGTTAGGGATGAGCAGTTCTTC.

The J gene is TRBJ2-1, the V gene TRBV9; 10 bases fit TRBD1. Germline V gene sequence: CDR1 SGDLS, CDR2 YYNGEE. V shed 0 bases and J 8 bases; nucleotides not matched to a gene: 8. This CDR3 is 16 amino acids long. The CDR3 DNA reads TGTGCCAGCAGCGTAGCTTGGGACAGGGGAGGTCATGAGCAGTTCTTC. Its translation: CASSVAWDRGGHEQFF.

The gene calls are TRBV29-1 and TRBJ1-2; D ambiguous. This CDR3 is 17 amino acids long. The germline V gene encodes CDR1 SQVTM and CDR2 ANQGSEA. The V end lost 7 bases, the J end lost 6 bases, and 30 bases lay between the germline ends. The chain's CDR3 is CSAGRGGAGDLLDGYTF. The DNA of the CDR3 is TGCAGCGCCGGCCGGGGAGGCGCCGGGGATCTTCTGGATGGCTACACCTTC. The full variable domain, completed using reference TRBV29-1 and TRBJ1-2, is SAVISQKPSRDICQRGTSLTIQCQVDSQVTMMFWYRQQPGQSLTLIATANQGSEATYESGFVIDKFPISRPNLTFSTLTVSNMSPEDSSIYLCSAGRGGAGDLLDGYTFGSGTRLTVV.

The chain joins TRBV11-2 to TRBJ2-5; D is possibly TRBD1 (6 bases). The DNA end favors TRBJ2-7, so the J call may be wrong. From germline, CDR1 is SGHAT and CDR2 FQNNGV. This CDR3 contains 14 residues. The CDR3 reads CASSLDRGAGEQYF. The DNA for the CDR3 is TGTGCCAGCAGCTTAGACAGGGGAGCCGGCGAGCAGTACTTC.

DNA of the CDR3: TGTGCCAGCTCTACAAACCGGGACAGGGTTGCTAATGAGCAGTTCTTC. Its protein is CASSTNRDRVANEQFF. The chain couples TRBV18 to TRBJ2-1; 9 bases match TRBD1. The V gene end was trimmed by 6 bases and the J gene end by 7 bases; junction bases not matched to a gene: 13. This CDR3 spans 16 amino acids. Germline CDR1 and CDR2: KGHSH and LQKENI.

The chain recombines TRBV11-2 with TRBJ1-1; no definite D call. Looked up from germline, CDR1 is SGHAT and CDR2 is FQNNGV. The CDR3 loop spans 16 amino acids. V was cut by 0 bases and J by 1 base, with 12 bases left in between. This chain's CDR3 is CASSLETVQGNTEAFF. CDR3 DNA: TGTGCCAGCAGCTTAGAAACCGTACAAGGGAACACTGAAGCTTTCTTT. The full variable domain, rest sourced from reference TRBV11-2 and TRBJ1-1, is EAGVAQSPRYKIIEKRQSVAFWCNPISGHATLYWYQQILGQGPKLLIQFQNNGVVDDSQLPKDRFSAERLKGVDSTLKIQPAKLEDSAVYLCASSLETVQGNTEAFFGQGTRLTVV.

This clone was observed at least ten times. Since no conserved phenylalanine or tryptophan closes the CDR3, a read error is the likely cause. It is unclear where the CDR3 begins or ends on the DNA, so no DNA is shown, and the CDR3 is as TCRdb lists it. This rearrangement joins TRBV6-5 to TRBJ2-2; the DNA was not used to check the table's D call, TRBD1. CDR1 MNHEY and CDR2 SVGAGI come from the germline V gene. The CDR3 totals 13 residues, both ends included. Here the CDR3 reads CASSYHGDRFPAS.

CDR3 residues: CASIFRDTHEVYEQYF. Written as DNA, the CDR3 is TGTGCCAGCATATTCCGGGACACCCACGAAGTCTACGAGCAGTACTTC. V usage is TRBV27 and J usage is TRBJ2-7; possible D gene TRBD1, 6 bases. Germline lookup yields CDR1 MNHEY and CDR2 SMNVEV (reference sequence). The CDR3 is made up of 16 amino acids. V lost 7 bases and J 3 bases, leaving 22 bases between the germline ends.

The table lists this clone with many counts. The chain has TRBV19 and TRBJ1-2; 12 bases match TRBD1. There are 19 residues in the CDR3. Germline assignment: CDR1 LNHDA and CDR2 SQIVND (reference sequence). The ends lost 4 bases at V and 2 bases at J; junction bases unmatched: 14. The CDR3 nucleotides read TGTGCCAGTAGTACTCTACGGGGGACAGGGGGCGCCTTGAACTATGGCTACACCTTC. Its protein is CASSTLRGTGGALNYGYTF. The variable domain in full, completed from reference TRBV19 and TRBJ1-2, reads DGGITQSPKYLFRKEGQNVTLSCEQNLNHDAMYWYRQDPGQGLRLIYYSQIVNDFQKGDIAEGYSVSREKKESFPLTVTSAQKNPTAFYLCASSTLRGTGGALNYGYTFGSGTRLTVV.

This chain links TRBV5-1 with TRBJ2-2, with D perhaps TRBD2 (5 bases). The CDR3 length is 15 residues. Trimming left V 3 bases short and J 2 bases short, with 11 bases between. Germline loops: CDR1 SGHRS, CDR2 YFSETQ. CDR3 DNA sequence: TGCGCCAGCAGCTATTCGGGAATCAACACCGGGGAGCTGTTTTTT. Its translation: CASSYSGINTGELFF.

The V and J genes are TRBV15 and TRBJ2-7; 7 positions agree with TRBD2. The V gene end was trimmed by 0 bases and the J gene end by 6 bases; junction bases not matched to a gene: 11. CDR1 LNHNV and CDR2 YYDKDF come from the germline V gene (reference sequence). This CDR3 is built from 16 residues. CDR3 loop: CATSRDLSREWSEQYF. Here the CDR3 DNA reads TGTGCCACCAGCAGAGATCTTTCGCGGGAGTGGAGCGAGCAGTACTTC.

This chain joins TRBV28 and TRBJ2-2; D unclear. V was trimmed by 7 bases and J by 3 bases, leaving 12 bases between them. The CDR3 loop spans 14 amino acids. Germline V gene sequence: CDR1 MDHEN, CDR2 SYDVKM. The CDR3 DNA follows: TGTGCCAGCAAGGCCCTCCGGGACACCGGGGAGCTGTTTTTT. It specifies CASKALRDTGELFF.